The 15 T cell receptor beta chains below all came from one sample that was sequenced in a study of blood T cell repertoires in COVID-19. Produced via immunoSEQ multiplex PCR; TCRdb's table is partial and in-frame only. In the table there are roughly 280,000 clones, 75% to 90% of which are singletons. The sample taken for sequencing was peripheral blood. These receptors originate from a man in his sixties who had recovered from COVID-19.

The V call is TRBV3-1 (or the pseudogene TRBV3-2), the J call TRBJ2-7; D may be TRBD1 (6 bases). Per the germline V gene, CDR1 is LGHDT and CDR2 is YNNKEL (reference sequence). V lost 0 bases and J 6 bases, leaving 9 bases between the germline ends. The CDR3 loop spans 13 amino acids. CDR3 nucleotides: TGTGCCAGCAGCCAAGATATAGGGGGCGAGCAGTACTTC. Translating gives CASSQDIGGEQYF.

The rearrangement joins TRBV5-1 to TRBJ2-6, with TRBD1 matching over 8 bases. Germline V lookup: CDR1 SGHRS, CDR2 YFSETQ. This CDR3 is built from 18 residues. V shed 3 bases and J 0 bases; nucleotides not matched to a gene: 8. The CDR3 protein is CASSWTGTGSSGANVLTF. The CDR3 DNA sequence: TGCGCCAGCAGCTGGACCGGGACAGGATCCTCTGGGGCCAACGTCCTGACTTTC.

The rearrangement joins TRBV27 to TRBJ2-1, with 9 bases lining up with TRBD2. The CDR3 totals 15 residues. In germline, CDR1 is MNHEY, CDR2 SMNVEV (reference sequence). V was pared by 8 bases and J by 4 bases, with 9 bases of the junction left unmatched. For the CDR3, the DNA is TGTGCCAGCGGGTTTCGGGGACTAGCATACAATGAGCAGTTCTTC. Protein sequence: CASGFRGLAYNEQFF.

V and J are TRBV28 and TRBJ1-2; D not resolved. Germline V gene sequence: CDR1 MDHEN, CDR2 SYDVKM. Trimming removed 6 bases at V and 8 bases at J, with 13 bases between. The length of the CDR3 is 12 residues. DNA for the CDR3: TGTGCCAGCAGACCTACAACTATGGGCTACACCTTC. The encoded protein is CASRPTTMGYTF.

In its sample, this clone was seen once. The chain joins TRBV6-5 to TRBJ2-6; no clear D. The CDR3 has 15 amino acids. Germline loops: CDR1 MNHEY, CDR2 SVGAGI. V was cut by 5 bases and J by 0 bases, with 8 bases left in between. The CDR3 protein is CASSTTNSGANVLTF. CDR3 bases: TGTGCCAGCAGTACAACCAACTCTGGGGCCAACGTCCTGACTTTC.

The chain uses TRBV5-5 and TRBJ1-1; TRBD1 matches 7 bases. This CDR3 has 13 amino acids. The trim removed 2 bases at V and 5 bases at J, leaving 3 bases unmatched. CDR1 and CDR2 (germline): SGHKS, YYEKEE (reference sequence). This chain's CDR3 is CASSFTGATEAFF. The CDR3 coding sequence is TGTGCCAGCAGCTTCACAGGGGCTACTGAAGCTTTCTTT.

The chain combines TRBV11-3 with TRBJ2-5; 12 nucleotides match TRBD1. J gave up 8 bases and V 5 bases, and 0 bases lay outside the gene matches. The germline V gene has CDR1 SGHNT and CDR2 YENEEA. The CDR3 spans 12 residues. CDR3 nucleotides: TGTGCCAGCAGCGGGACAGGGGGCACCCAGTACTTC. It specifies CASSGTGGTQYF. Supplemented by reference TRBV11-3 and TRBJ2-5, the full variable domain reads EAGVVQSPRYKIIEKKQPVAFWCNPISGHNTLYWYLQNLGQGPELLIRYENEEAVDDSQLPKDRFSAERLKGVDSTLKIQPAELGDSAVYLCASSGTGGTQYFGPGTRLLVL.

This chain uses TRBV19 with TRBJ1-2; perhaps TRBD1 as D (6 bases). Trimming removed 5 bases from V and 7 bases from J, with 8 bases in between. The CDR3 consists of 11 residues. CDR1 is LNHDA, CDR2 SQIVND, per germline (reference sequence). The CDR3 nucleotides read TGTGCCAGTAGTTCAGGGGTTGGCTACACCTTC. Amino acids: CASSSGVGYTF.

This clone came up once. This sequence joins TRBV30 and TRBJ2-4, with TRBD1 identical over 10 bases. This CDR3 has 16 residues. The J segment lost 6 bases and the V segment lost 2 bases, leaving 10 bases of the junction unmatched. Germline V gene data show CDR1 as GTSNPN and CDR2 as SVGIG (reference sequence). The CDR3 DNA reads TGTGCCTGGAGTACTTTTTGGACAGGGGGACCAAACATTCAGTACTTC. Amino acids: CAWSTFWTGGPNIQYF.

Here the CDR3 DNA reads TGCGCCAGCAGCCAAGAGACTAGCGCTTACAATGAGCAGTTCTTC. Protein: CASSQETSAYNEQFF. The chain couples TRBV4-1 to TRBJ2-1; 8 bases are shared with TRBD2. Germline lookup yields CDR1 MGHRA and CDR2 YSYEKL. The length of the CDR3 is 15 residues. Losses at the gene ends were 0 bases for V and 4 bases for J; bases not matched to a gene: 2.

The chain links TRBV4-1 to TRBJ2-1, with D uncertain. Trimming cost V 3 bases and J 0 bases, with 9 bases left between them. CDR3 length: 15 residues. Germline loops: CDR1 MGHRA, CDR2 YSYEKL. CDR3 in amino acids: CASSQAESSYNEQFF. DNA for the CDR3: TGCGCCAGCAGCCAGGCGGAGAGCTCCTACAATGAGCAGTTCTTC.

The chain is built from TRBV12-3 or TRBV12-4 and TRBJ1-1; TRBD1 agrees at 10 bases. This CDR3 region has 13 residues. Unmatched junction bases numbered 2, after V lost 3 bases and J lost 7 bases. The CDR3 nucleotides read TGTGCCAGCAGTTTGGGACAGGGGTTTGAAGCTTTCTTT. Amino acids: CASSLGQGFEAFF.

This clone has more than one count but fewer than ten. The V gene is TRBV5-1, the J gene TRBJ1-1; tentatively, D is TRBD1 (6 bases). In germline, CDR1 is SGHRS, CDR2 YFSETQ. The CDR3 is made up of 14 amino acids. Between the trimmed V and J ends, which lost 4 bases and 5 bases, there was a span of 15 bases. The CDR3 DNA reads as TGCGCCAGCAGCGCAGGACAGTGGAGAACTGAAGCTTTCTTT. This encodes CASSAGQWRTEAFF.

The chain employs TRBV19 and TRBJ2-5; D is perhaps TRBD2 (6 bases). The germline V gene encodes CDR1 LNHDA and CDR2 SQIVND (reference sequence). V gave up 7 bases and J gave up 2 bases, with 17 bases separating them. CDR3 size: 15 residues. CDR3 in DNA: TGTGCCAGTACCATCGGGGGTACCGTACAAGAGACCCAGTACTTC. Protein sequence: CASTIGGTVQETQYF.

V usage is TRBV4-1 and J usage is TRBJ2-2; 8 nucleotides match TRBD2. CDR1 and CDR2 from the germline V gene are MGHRA and YSYEKL. V lost 2 bases, J lost 5 bases, and 10 bases stayed unmatched. The CDR3 has 17 residues. The CDR3 spells CASSQFGGARETGELFF. CDR3 DNA: TGCGCCAGCAGCCAATTCGGGGGGGCAAGAGAGACCGGGGAGCTGTTTTTT.